Listed here are 2 T cell receptor beta chains from one sample, sequenced in a study of early T cells in non-severe SARS-CoV-2 infection. TCRdb used MiXCR to reprocess the 5' RACE reads, holding one entry per CDR3 protein. Among over 70,000 distinct CDR3 sequences listed, around 15% were seen once. The specimen sequenced was whole blood. The receptors shown here come from an adult who was a healthcare worker with PCR-confirmed SARS-CoV-2 infection or an uninfected control (not recorded which).

The genes are TRBV12-3 or TRBV12-4 and TRBJ2-6, with 7 bases aligning to TRBD1. V was pared by 7 bases and J by 1 base, with 10 bases of the junction left unmatched. The CDR3 loop spans 17 amino acids. The CDR3 DNA reads TGTGCCAGCACTTGGGACAGCTGGATATCTGGGGCCAACGTCCTGACTTTC. Amino acid sequence: CASTWDSWISGANVLTF.

At least ten counts were recorded for this clonotype. The V gene is TRBV11-3, the J gene TRBJ2-5, with 8 bases aligning to TRBD2. CDR3 length: 14 residues. Germline V gene lookup returns CDR1 SGHNT and CDR2 YENEEA. Trimming took 5 bases from V and 5 from J; bases not matched to a gene: 7. CDR3 bases: TGTGCCAGCAGCCCAGCGGGAGTGGGTGAGACCCAGTACTTC. Residues: CASSPAGVGETQYF.